One T cell receptor (beta chain) is described in this entry. These data come from a study of cytotoxic CD8 clonotypes in ibrutinib-treated CLL. Overall study context: Outcomes included around 25 partial and 2 complete responses; after median roughly 69 months, roughly 14 stayed remitted and 12 progressed.

T cells were sequenced at a targeted depth of 1 in 200,000 to 1 in 1 million. TCRdb's copy holds only in-frame clones and misses some; the assay was immunoSEQ multiplex PCR. Of around 21,000 clones in the sample, about 68% are singletons; the top ten hold roughly 24%. The germline V gene encodes CDR1 LNHNV and CDR2 YYDKDF (reference sequence). V lost 0 bases to trimming and J lost 12 bases, with 15 bases between them. CDR3 length: 14 amino acids. This chain links TRBV15 with TRBJ2-1; no clear D gene. Sequencing was performed on PBMCs, taken before ibrutinib treatment. The origin of this receptor is a human donor with chronic lymphocytic leukemia. CDR3 sequence reads: CATSRDLLGFGQFF. As DNA, the CDR3 is TGTGCCACCAGCAGAGACCTCCTGGGGTTTGGGCAGTTCTTC.